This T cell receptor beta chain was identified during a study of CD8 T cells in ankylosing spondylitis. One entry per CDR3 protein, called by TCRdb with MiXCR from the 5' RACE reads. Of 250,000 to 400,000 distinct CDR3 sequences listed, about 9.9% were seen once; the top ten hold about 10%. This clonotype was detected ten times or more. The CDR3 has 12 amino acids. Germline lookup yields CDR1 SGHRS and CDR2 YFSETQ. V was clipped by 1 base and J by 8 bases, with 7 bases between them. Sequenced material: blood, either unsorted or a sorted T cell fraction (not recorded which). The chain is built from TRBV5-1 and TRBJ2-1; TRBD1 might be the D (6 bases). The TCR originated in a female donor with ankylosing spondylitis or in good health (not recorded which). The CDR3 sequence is CASSLTGHEQFF. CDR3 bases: TGCGCCAGCAGCTTGACAGGGCATGAGCAGTTCTTC. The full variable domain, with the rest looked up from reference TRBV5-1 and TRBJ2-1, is KAGVTQTPRYLIKTRGQQVTLSCSPISGHRSVSWYQQTPGQGLQFLFEYFSETQRNKGNFPGRFSGRQFSNSRSEMNVSTLELGDSALYLCASSLTGHEQFFGPGTRLTVL.